This T cell receptor beta chain was recorded in a study of blood T cell repertoires in COVID-19. About the study: Material from acute and convalescent COVID-19 was sourced from the United States, Italy and Spain. Sample material is recorded as cDNA or gDNA derived from T cells, B-cell-depleted T cells, or PBMCs.

This CDR3 spans 16 amino acids. Germline-derived CDR1 and CDR2 are LGHNA and YNFKEQ. The ends were cut back, 1 base at V and 9 bases at J, with 19 bases in the middle. TCRdb keeps only in-frame clones here, not all; method: immunoSEQ multiplex PCR. The sample has about 180,000 clones; around 88% are singletons. The receptor's source is a woman in her thirties with acute or convalescent COVID-19. This rearrangement joins TRBV4-2 to TRBJ2-1; D remains ambiguous. The sequenced material came from peripheral blood. The CDR3 protein is CASSQGTNVLQVEQFF. Written as DNA, the CDR3 is TGTGCCAGCAGCCAAGGCACAAATGTTTTACAAGTTGAGCAGTTCTTC.